The 7 T cell receptor beta chains listed next were all sequenced from one sample in a study of tumor and adjacent non-tumor tissue in lung cancer (dated by TCRdb to 2017 to 2018). RNA was isolated from bulk unsorted tissue, and RNA quality was assessed with a NanoDrop ND-1000 and an Agilent 2100. The library was generated by multiplex PCR. Instrument used: Illumina HiSeq 2500. TCRbeta libraries were constructed through three rounds of nested PCR with primers (Table S4) according to protocols adapted from ARM-PCR. TCRdb redid the processing of the public reads, applying fastp at Q25 and MiXCR, and retained in-frame beta chains. Identical CDR3 protein sequences are pooled into one entry, listed with their most common genes and DNA. This sample lists some 99,000 distinct CDR3 sequences; 60% to 80% were detected once. The ten largest clones represent around a third of the sample. Sequenced: lung tumor tissue. The receptors shown here come from an older woman with non-small cell lung cancer.

Regarding this clonotype: The junction and the germline gene differ at one end; a read error may be behind it. V usage is TRBV11-1 and J usage is TRBJ2-7; D may be TRBD1 (5 bases). Germline V gene sequence: CDR1 SGHAT, CDR2 FQDESV (reference sequence). This CDR3 is built from 15 residues. The CDR3 loop reads CASILRGTKTYEQYF. The CDR3 nucleotides read TGTGCCAGCATTTTAAGGGGCACAAAAACCTACGAGCAGTATTTC.

Only a few counts were recorded for this clonotype. A read error may explain this, as a much larger clone is one base away. This chain uses TRBV11-2 with TRBJ1-4; unclear D gene. The CDR3 covers 15 residues. The germline V gene has CDR1 SGHAT and CDR2 FQNNGV. The CDR3 protein is CVSSLEPGTNEKLFF. DNA of the CDR3: TGTGTCAGCAGCTTAGAACCTGGGACTAATGAAAAACTGTTTTTT.

In this sample, this clonotype turned up once. The V and J genes are TRBV11-2 and TRBJ1-1; the D gene is possibly TRBD1 (5 bases). Germline V gene data show CDR1 as SGHAT and CDR2 as FQNNGV. V lost 1 base to trimming and J lost 10 bases, with 13 bases between them. The CDR3 sequence is 13 residues long. The CDR3 region is CASSLVGDSGAFF. The CDR3 DNA follows: TGTGCCAGCAGCTTAGTGGGGGACTCGGGAGCTTTCTTT.

Comment on this clonotype: A junction end diverges from the germline sequence, so it may reflect a read error. The rearrangement links TRBV11-2 to TRBJ2-3; D uncertain. From germline, CDR1 is SGHAT and CDR2 FQNNGV. The length of the CDR3 is 15 residues. CDR3 loop: CARSLESRGGNTQYF. CDR3 DNA sequence: TGTGCCAGGAGCTTAGAGTCCCGAGGTGGGAATACGCAGTATTTT. The whole variable domain, filled in from reference TRBV11-2 and TRBJ2-3, reads EAGVAQSPRYKIIEKRQSVAFWCNPISGHATLYWYQQILGQGPKLLIQFQNNGVVDDSQLPKDRFSAERLKGVDSTLKIQPAKLEDSAVYLCARSLESRGGNTQYFGPGTRLTVL.

Turning to this clonotype: The CDR3 does not end in the conserved phenylalanine or tryptophan, so this is likely a read error. Here the CDR3 reads CASSMIEAFSSYEQYI. CDR3 coding DNA: TGTGCCAGCAGTATGATAGAGGCTTTCAGCTCCTACGAGCAGTACATC. The rearrangement uses TRBV6-2 or TRBV6-3 and TRBJ2-7; D uncertain. The V gene's germline CDR1 is MNHEY and CDR2 SVGEGT. Deletions cut 5 bases from V and 0 bases from J, with 17 bases between. The length of the CDR3 is 16 residues.

In this sample, this clonotype turned up once. This sequence joins TRBV20-1 and TRBJ1-1, with no clear D. The CDR3 consists of 13 residues. Looked up from germline, CDR1 is DFQATT and CDR2 is SNEGSKA (reference sequence). V was cut by 7 bases and J by 3 bases, with 15 bases left in between. This CDR3 is CSDSLPRYTEAFF. The CDR3 nucleotides are TGCAGTGATAGCTTACCTCGATACACTGAAGCTTTCTTT.

The chain is built from TRBV28 and TRBJ2-7; TRBD2 agrees at 11 bases. CDR3 length equals 14 residues. V was clipped by 7 bases and J by 8 bases; unmatched bases: 10. Germline CDR1 MDHEN, CDR2 SYDVKM. Here the CDR3 DNA reads TGTGCCAGCACCGAGACTAGCGGGATGCGGCAGCAGTACTTC. Its protein product is CASTETSGMRQQYF.